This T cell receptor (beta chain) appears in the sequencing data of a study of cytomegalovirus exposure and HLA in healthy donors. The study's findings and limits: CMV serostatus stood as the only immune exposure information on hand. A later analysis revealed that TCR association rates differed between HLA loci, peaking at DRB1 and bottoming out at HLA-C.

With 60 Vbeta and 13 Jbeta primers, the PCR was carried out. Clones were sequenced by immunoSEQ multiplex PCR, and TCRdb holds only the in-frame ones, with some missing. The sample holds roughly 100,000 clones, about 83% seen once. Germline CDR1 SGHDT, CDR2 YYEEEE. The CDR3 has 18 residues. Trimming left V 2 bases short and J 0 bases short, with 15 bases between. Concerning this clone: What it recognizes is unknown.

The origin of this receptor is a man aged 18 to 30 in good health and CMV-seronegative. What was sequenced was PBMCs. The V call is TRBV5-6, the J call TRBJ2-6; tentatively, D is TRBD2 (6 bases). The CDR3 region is CASSFGGVPFSGANVLTF. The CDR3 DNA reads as TGTGCCAGCAGCTTCGGAGGGGTCCCGTTCTCTGGGGCCAACGTCCTGACTTTC.